Below are 23 T cell receptor beta chains sequenced from a single sample in a study of shared T cell receptors in the human thymus. Profiling relied on immunoSEQ multiplex PCR, and the TCRdb table lists in-frame clones only, not all of them. The repertoire holds hundreds of thousands of clones, with around 95% as singletons. Sequenced sample: thymocytes. The origin of the receptors is a human donor.

The CDR3 DNA reads TGTGCCATCAGTGAGTCGACAAAGAAAGGCACAGATACGCAGTATTTT. Translation: CAISESTKKGTDTQYF. The chain couples TRBV10-3 to TRBJ2-3; D uncertain. V dropped 0 bases and J dropped 1 base, with 11 bases sitting between them. The germline gives CDR1 ENHRY, CDR2 SYGVKD. This CDR3 spans 16 amino acids.

The rearrangement uses TRBV28 and TRBJ2-7; weak D call: TRBD1 (6 bases). The CDR3 has 16 amino acids. The germline CDR1 and CDR2 sequences are MDHEN and SYDVKM. Trimming removed 5 bases from V and 3 bases from J, with 20 bases in between. This chain's CDR3 is CASSPVYRVSCYEQYF. The CDR3 DNA is TGTGCCAGCAGTCCCGTCTACAGGGTATCCTGCTACGAGCAGTACTTC.

The rearrangement joins TRBV5-1 to TRBJ2-5; no firm D call. The better agreement between TRBJ2-7 and the DNA end casts doubt on the J call. This CDR3 spans 13 amino acids. The germline gives CDR1 SGHRS, CDR2 YFSETQ. The CDR3 sequence is CASSLYVSYEQYF. Written as DNA, the CDR3 is TGCGCCAGCAGCTTGTACGTCTCCTACGAGCAGTACTTC.

The genes are TRBV18 and TRBJ2-7; 7 bases fit TRBD2. V shed 3 bases and J 3 bases; nucleotides not matched to a gene: 8. The germline V gene has CDR1 KGHSH and CDR2 LQKENI. This CDR3 region has 15 residues. The DNA of the CDR3 is TGTGCCAGCTCACCCCCCGGGAGGCGGGTCTACGAGCAGTACTTC. Translated, it gives CASSPPGRRVYEQYF.

V gene TRBV6-5 combines with J gene TRBJ2-2, with D possibly called TRBD1 or TRBD2 (5 bases each). Germline V gene sequence: CDR1 MNHEY, CDR2 SVGAGI. The CDR3 is made up of 15 amino acids. The germline V and J ends were trimmed by 8 bases and 5 bases, with 18 bases remaining between them. Here the CDR3 reads CASGHTLRGTGELFF. The CDR3 nucleotides are TGTGCCAGCGGACATACCCTCCGAGGGACCGGGGAGCTGTTTTTT.

The chain uses TRBV27 and TRBJ2-7; the D gene is possibly TRBD1 (7 bases). Trimming took 2 bases from V and 5 from J, leaving 10 bases between them. The CDR3 runs to 13 residues. Germline CDR1 is MNHEY and CDR2 is SMNVEV (reference sequence). The CDR3, as DNA: TGTGCCAGCAGTTTAACCAGGGGGGACGAGCAGTACTTC. Translating gives CASSLTRGDEQYF.

This chain joins TRBV19 and TRBJ1-5, with D possibly matching TRBD1 (6 bases). This CDR3 is 13 amino acids long. Trimming took 3 bases from V and 6 from J, leaving 9 bases between them. From germline, CDR1 is LNHDA and CDR2 SQIVND (reference sequence). CDR3 DNA: TGTGCCAGTAGTATTGGGGGGGCTCAGCCCCAGCATTTT. Protein: CASSIGGAQPQHF.

The chain combines TRBV19 with TRBJ2-3; 11 nucleotides line up with TRBD2. From germline, CDR1 is LNHDA and CDR2 SQIVND (reference sequence). The junction had 10 bases not matched to a gene; V was cut back by 6 bases and J by 5 bases. The CDR3 loop spans 16 amino acids. The CDR3 is CASRTHLAGGEDTQYF. The CDR3 DNA follows: TGTGCCAGTAGGACACACCTAGCGGGAGGAGAAGATACGCAGTATTTT.

The genes are TRBV7-3 and TRBJ1-1, with D uncertain. Germline V gene sequence: CDR1 SGHTA, CDR2 FQGTGA. There are 10 residues in the CDR3. The V gene lost 8 bases and the J gene lost 6 bases, with 7 bases spanning the gap. CDR3: CASPQPEAFF. In DNA, the CDR3 is TGTGCCAGCCCGCAACCTGAAGCTTTCTTT.

This chain links TRBV4-1 with TRBJ2-2; D may be TRBD1 (5 bases). The CDR3 runs to 14 residues. The germline V gene has CDR1 MGHRA and CDR2 YSYEKL. V was cut by 0 bases and J by 7 bases, with 9 bases left in between. Here the CDR3 reads CASSQDMGRGELFF. DNA for the CDR3: TGCGCCAGCAGCCAAGATATGGGGCGCGGGGAGCTGTTTTTT.

The genes are TRBV27 and TRBJ2-7, with TRBD1 as a possible D gene (5 bases). Per the germline V gene, CDR1 is MNHEY and CDR2 is SMNVEV (reference sequence). The V and J ends lost 7 bases and 6 bases respectively, with 10 bases between them. The CDR3 is made up of 11 amino acids. Here the CDR3 reads CASIGQGEQYF. CDR3 DNA: TGTGCCAGCATCGGTCAGGGCGAGCAGTACTTC.

The chain uses TRBV4-3 and TRBJ2-3; TRBD2 matches at 13 bases. The CDR3 is made up of 17 amino acids. Germline loops: CDR1 LGHNA, CDR2 YSLEER. J was trimmed by 6 bases and V by 4 bases; bases with no gene match: 10. CDR3 coding DNA: TGCGCCAGCAGCCCATCCTCACTAGCGGGAGGGGTGGATACGCAGTATTTT. Its translation: CASSPSSLAGGVDTQYF.

This chain joins TRBV18 and TRBJ2-7; tentative D call: TRBD2 (6 bases). From germline, CDR1 is KGHSH and CDR2 LQKENI. Trimming cost V 3 bases and J 2 bases, with 20 bases left between them. This CDR3 is 17 amino acids long. The CDR3 is CASSPPGDRYGTYEQYF. Written as DNA, the CDR3 is TGTGCCAGCTCACCGCCGGGGGATCGCTACGGAACCTACGAGCAGTACTTC.

This clone was counted a single time. The chain links TRBV28 to TRBJ2-7; maybe TRBD2 (6 bases). CDR1 is MDHEN and CDR2 is SYDVKM in the germline V gene. V dropped 8 bases and J dropped 9 bases, with 14 bases sitting between them. The CDR3 extends over 11 amino acids. CDR3: CASGGTPLQYF. The CDR3 region has the DNA TGTGCCAGCGGTGGGACTCCCCTGCAGTACTTC.

The chain recombines TRBV28 with TRBJ2-5; the D gene is possibly TRBD1 (6 bases). Deletions cut 3 bases from V and 5 bases from J, with 19 bases between. The CDR3 contains 16 residues. The germline V gene has CDR1 MDHEN and CDR2 SYDVKM. Here the CDR3 DNA reads TGTGCCAGCAGTTTTCTTAGGCAGGGGATTTGGGAGACCCAGTACTTC. Protein product: CASSFLRQGIWETQYF.

This chain connects TRBV19 to TRBJ2-2; 10 nucleotides align to TRBD1. Germline V gives CDR1 LNHDA, CDR2 SQIVND (reference sequence). The V and J ends lost 8 bases and 7 bases, in that order; junction bases with no gene match: 7. The CDR3 runs 14 residues. CDR3 sequence (DNA): TGTGCCAGTTCAGACAGGGGGCGATTCGGGGAGCTGTTTTTT. Its protein is CASSDRGRFGELFF.

The rearrangement links TRBV30 to TRBJ1-1, with a possible D match to TRBD1 (6 bases). V shed 4 bases and J shed 7 bases, with 16 bases lying between them. This CDR3 region has 13 residues. The germline V gene has CDR1 GTSNPN and CDR2 SVGIG (reference sequence). The CDR3 reads CAWIRGTSGEAFF. The CDR3, as DNA: TGTGCCTGGATTAGAGGGACATCGGGTGAAGCTTTCTTT.

In its sample, this clone was seen a few times. CDR3 bases: TGCAGCGTGGGAAAGGTAGGGGGCCCCTACGAGCAGTACTTC. Its protein is CSVGKVGGPYEQYF. This sequence joins TRBV29-1 and TRBJ2-7, with 7 bases aligning to TRBD1. The CDR3 has 14 amino acids. Looked up from germline, CDR1 is SQVTM and CDR2 is ANQGSEA. The trim removed 6 bases at V and 2 bases at J, leaving 10 bases unmatched.

In this sample, this clone turned up a few times. The chain is built from TRBV19 and TRBJ2-7, with TRBD1 matching 7 bases. The CDR3 has 15 residues. Germline V lookup: CDR1 LNHDA, CDR2 SQIVND (reference sequence). J was trimmed by 4 bases and V by 6 bases; bases with no gene match: 12. CDR3 sequence: CASRRGQGLLYEQYF. The CDR3 nucleotides are TGTGCCAGTAGAAGGGGGCAGGGGCTCTTGTACGAGCAGTACTTC.

V is TRBV10-1 and J is TRBJ2-2; the match to TRBD2 covers 9 bases. V lost 0 bases and J lost 6; bases outside the gene matches: 11. Germline assignment: CDR1 WNHNN and CDR2 SYGVQD (reference sequence). The CDR3 totals 18 residues. The CDR3 nucleotides are TGCGCCAGCAGTGAGTCGACCTACGTGGCGGGAGGGCCCGGGGAGCTGTTTTTT. Translating gives CASSESTYVAGGPGELFF.

The rearrangement links TRBV27 to TRBJ2-3; TRBD1 agrees at 7 bases. V lost 2 bases, J lost 0 bases, and 14 bases stayed unmatched. Germline CDR1 reads MNHEY; CDR2 reads SMNVEV (reference sequence). The CDR3 has 19 amino acids. CDR3 sequence reads: CASSLRRDRRPSSTDTQYF. CDR3 in DNA: TGTGCCAGCAGTTTACGCCGGGACAGACGCCCTTCTAGCACAGATACGCAGTATTTT.

CDR3 in DNA: TGCAGTGCTAGAGCACTAGCGGGAAATTACTTC. Its protein is CSARALAGNYF. This chain connects TRBV20-1 to TRBJ2-5, with 10 bases aligning to TRBD2. CDR3 length: 11 residues. J was trimmed by 14 bases and V by 1 base; bases with no gene match: 4. Germline V lookup: CDR1 DFQATT, CDR2 SNEGSKA (reference sequence).

The gene calls are TRBV29-1 and TRBJ1-1; 7 positions agree with TRBD1. Germline lookup yields CDR1 SQVTM and CDR2 ANQGSEA. The V and J ends lost 3 bases and 11 bases, in that order; junction bases with no gene match: 15. The CDR3 sequence is 14 residues long. The CDR3 nucleotides are TGCAGCGTTGATCAACCCCGAGGGGGGACAGAGGCTTTCTTT. Its translation is CSVDQPRGGTEAFF.